Below are 15 T cell receptor beta chains sequenced from a single sample in a study of CD8+ T cells in alopecia areata. TCR sequencing used cDNA made by reverse transcription of extracted RNA. Clones were read by immunoSEQ multiplex PCR, and TCRdb kept only the in-frame ones, dropping some. The sample includes around 210,000 clones, around 50% seen only once; the top ten take roughly 5.3%. The source material was CD8+ T cells sorted from blood. These receptor sequences come from a human donor in good health.

Turning to this clone: The sample holds other DNA sequences that translate to the same CDR3. The chain combines TRBV5-4 with TRBJ2-7; 10 bases line up with TRBD1. V shed 4 bases and J 2 bases; nucleotides not matched to a gene: 3. The CDR3 has 14 residues. Germline V gives CDR1 SGHNT, CDR2 YYREEE (reference sequence). CDR3 DNA: TGTGCCAGCAGCCTAGGGACAGGGGCCTACGAGCAGTACTTC. Protein sequence: CASSLGTGAYEQYF.

The chain recombines TRBV5-6 with TRBJ1-1, with D uncertain. In germline, CDR1 is SGHDT, CDR2 YYEEEE. There are 14 residues in the CDR3. Between the trimmed V and J ends, which lost 1 base and 0 bases, there was a span of 7 bases. CDR3 DNA sequence: TGTGCCAGCAGCTTGACAGTCTTGAACACTGAAGCTTTCTTT. Translation gives CASSLTVLNTEAFF.

The chain combines TRBV7-9 with TRBJ2-6, with TRBD1 identical over 10 bases. V gave up 5 bases and J gave up 1 base; unmatched junction bases: 11. Germline values: CDR1 SEHNR, CDR2 FQNEAQ (reference sequence). There are 19 residues in the CDR3. The CDR3 is CASSRGPGTGVSGANVLTF. CDR3 bases: TGTGCCAGCAGCCGAGGTCCCGGGACAGGGGTTTCTGGGGCCAACGTCCTGACTTTC.

This clone was counted a few times. The chain carries TRBV14 and TRBJ2-3; D is uncertain. Trimming pared 2 bases from V and 3 bases from J, leaving 9 bases between. The CDR3 length is 14 residues. The germline gives CDR1 SGHDN, CDR2 FVKESK. This chain's CDR3 is CASSQSTPTDTQYF. The CDR3 DNA reads TGTGCCAGCAGCCAATCAACGCCGACAGATACGCAGTATTTT.

The chain employs TRBV29-1 and TRBJ1-2; 7 positions match TRBD1. Trimming removed 6 bases from V and 8 bases from J; junction bases left unmatched: 6. The CDR3 is 11 residues long. The germline gives CDR1 SQVTM, CDR2 ANQGSEA. Written as DNA, the CDR3 is TGCAGCGTCCGACAGGGTCCGGGCTACACCTTC. It encodes CSVRQGPGYTF.

The V gene is TRBV27, the J gene TRBJ1-2, with D perhaps TRBD1 (5 bases). Trimming took off 5 bases at V and 0 bases at J, with 10 bases between the two ends. Looked up from germline, CDR1 is MNHEY and CDR2 is SMNVEV (reference sequence). The CDR3 consists of 14 residues. This chain's CDR3 is CASSTDNSNYGYTF. The DNA of the CDR3 is TGTGCCAGCAGTACGGACAACTCTAACTATGGCTACACCTTC.

This clone was detected only a few times. V gene TRBV29-1 combines with J gene TRBJ1-1, with unresolved D. The CDR3 has 12 amino acids. V dropped 7 bases and J dropped 0 bases, with 9 bases sitting between them. Germline V gene lookup returns CDR1 SQVTM and CDR2 ANQGSEA. Here the CDR3 reads CSGLSMNTEAFF. DNA of the CDR3: TGCAGCGGCCTATCTATGAACACTGAAGCTTTCTTT.

The chain couples TRBV4-1 to TRBJ2-7; a possible D gene is TRBD1 (6 bases). CDR1 MGHRA and CDR2 YSYEKL come from the germline V gene. The germline V and J ends were trimmed by 4 bases and 3 bases, with 16 bases remaining between them. The CDR3 extends over 15 amino acids. The CDR3 loop is CASSPRSTGNYEQYF. In nucleotides, the CDR3 is TGCGCCAGCAGCCCTCGGTCCACAGGGAACTACGAGCAGTACTTC.

This clone was seen more than once but under ten times. The CDR3 region has the DNA TGCGCCAGCAGTACAGGGGGTGCATCACCCCTCCACTTT. Translation: CASSTGGASPLHF. V and J are TRBV10-1 and TRBJ1-6, with 8 bases aligning to TRBD1. CDR3 length: 13 amino acids. Germline values: CDR1 WNHNN, CDR2 SYGVQD (reference sequence). With 5 bases clipped from V and 10 bases from J, the junction kept 4 bases outside the gene matches.

This clone came up a few times. The chain joins TRBV27 to TRBJ2-7; the D is unclear. Trimming left V 2 bases short and J 2 bases short, with 13 bases between. The CDR3 has 15 residues. Germline V CDR1 and CDR2: MNHEY, SMNVEV (reference sequence). CDR3: CASSLTRSPTYEQYF. In DNA form, the CDR3 reads TGTGCCAGCAGTTTAACCAGGAGCCCTACCTACGAGCAGTACTTC.

The genes are TRBV5-1 and TRBJ1-1; D not certain. V lost 1 base to trimming and J lost 6 bases, with 16 bases between them. Looked up from germline, CDR1 is SGHRS and CDR2 is YFSETQ. The CDR3 totals 15 residues. This chain's CDR3 is CASSLKIEDPSEAFF. CDR3 nucleotide sequence: TGCGCCAGCAGCTTGAAAATTGAGGATCCCTCTGAAGCTTTCTTT.

This clone turned up a few times. This chain links TRBV6-1 with TRBJ1-6, with a tentative D call TRBD1 (6 bases). V was trimmed by 6 bases and J by 10 bases, leaving 19 bases between them. The CDR3 totals 15 residues. Germline lookup yields CDR1 MNHNS and CDR2 SASEGT. The CDR3 protein is CASSLQGGRYSPLHF. DNA for the CDR3: TGTGCCAGCAGCCTACAGGGAGGGAGGTACTCACCCCTCCACTTT.

This sequence joins TRBV29-1 and TRBJ1-4; D not certain. The ends were cut back, 2 bases at V and 4 bases at J, with 11 bases in the middle. The germline CDR1 and CDR2 sequences are SQVTM and ANQGSEA. This CDR3 region has 14 residues. DNA of the CDR3: TGCAGCGTTGAATTGGCCGCCTATAATGAAAAACTGTTTTTT. Protein sequence: CSVELAAYNEKLFF.

As DNA, the CDR3 is TGCGCCAGCAGCGTCGGGGCCCGGGGTGCCAAAAACATTCAGTACTTC. Translated, it gives CASSVGARGAKNIQYF. The V and J genes are TRBV4-1 and TRBJ2-4; D may be TRBD1 or TRBD2 (5 bases each). This CDR3 contains 16 residues. CDR1 and CDR2 (germline): MGHRA, YSYEKL. V gave up 5 bases and J gave up 1 base, with 15 bases separating them.

This clone was counted once. The chain links TRBV6-4 to TRBJ2-7; 8 nucleotides line up with TRBD2. V gave up 10 bases and J gave up 5 bases; unmatched junction bases: 16. Per the germline V gene, CDR1 is MRHNA and CDR2 is SNTAGT. This CDR3 has 15 residues. CDR3 nucleotides: TGTGCCATCCCCCCGGTAGCGGGGTCGTCCGACGAGCAGTACTTC. Translating it yields CAIPPVAGSSDEQYF.